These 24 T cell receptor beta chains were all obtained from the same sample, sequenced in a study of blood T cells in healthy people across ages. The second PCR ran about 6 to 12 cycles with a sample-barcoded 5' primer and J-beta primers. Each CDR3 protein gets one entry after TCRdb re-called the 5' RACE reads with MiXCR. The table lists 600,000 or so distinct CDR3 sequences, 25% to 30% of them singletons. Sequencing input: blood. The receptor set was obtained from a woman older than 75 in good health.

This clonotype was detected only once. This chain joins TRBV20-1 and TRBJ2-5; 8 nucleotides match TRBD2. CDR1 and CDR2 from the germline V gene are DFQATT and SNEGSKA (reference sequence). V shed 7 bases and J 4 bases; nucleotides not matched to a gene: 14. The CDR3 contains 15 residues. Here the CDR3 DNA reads TGCAGTGTTGAGGCTAGCGGGTCCCCCCGAGAGACCCAGTACTTC. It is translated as CSVEASGSPRETQYF.

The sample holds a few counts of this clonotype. In DNA, the CDR3 is TGTGCCAGTAGTACCATTTCCGGGACCCACAAAGCAATGGAGCAGTTCTTC. The encoded protein is CASSTISGTHKAMEQFF. The chain joins TRBV19 to TRBJ2-1; D assignment may be TRBD1 or TRBD2 (5 bases each). CDR3 length: 17 residues. CDR1 and CDR2 from the germline V gene are LNHDA and SQIVND (reference sequence). Deletions cut 4 bases from V and 10 bases from J, with 26 bases between.

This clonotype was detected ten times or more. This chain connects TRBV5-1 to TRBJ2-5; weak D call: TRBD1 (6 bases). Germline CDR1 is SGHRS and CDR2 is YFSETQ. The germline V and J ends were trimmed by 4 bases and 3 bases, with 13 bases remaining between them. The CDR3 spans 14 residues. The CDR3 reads CASSQSGTKETQYF. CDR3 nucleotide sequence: TGCGCCAGCAGCCAATCCGGGACAAAAGAGACCCAGTACTTC.

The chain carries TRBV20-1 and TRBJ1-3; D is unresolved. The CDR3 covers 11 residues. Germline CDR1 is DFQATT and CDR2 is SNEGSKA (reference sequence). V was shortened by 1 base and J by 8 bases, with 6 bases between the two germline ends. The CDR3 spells CSARVRDTIYF. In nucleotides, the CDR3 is TGCAGTGCTAGAGTGAGGGACACCATATATTTT.

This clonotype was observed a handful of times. CDR3 coding DNA: TGTGCCAGCAGTTTCCCCGGGAAGAACACTGAAGCTTTCTTT. It specifies CASSFPGKNTEAFF. The V and J genes are TRBV12-3 or TRBV12-4 and TRBJ1-1; D unresolved. This CDR3 has 14 amino acids. Trimming pared 3 bases from V and 1 base from J, leaving 9 bases between.

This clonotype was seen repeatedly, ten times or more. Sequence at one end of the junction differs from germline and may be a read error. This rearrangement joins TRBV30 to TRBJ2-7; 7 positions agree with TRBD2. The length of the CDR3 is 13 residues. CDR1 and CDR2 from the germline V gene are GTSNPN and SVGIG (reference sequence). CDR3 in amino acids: CAWGVGGAYEQYF. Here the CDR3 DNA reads TGTGCCTGGGGTGTGGGGGGGGCCTACGAGCAGTACTTC.

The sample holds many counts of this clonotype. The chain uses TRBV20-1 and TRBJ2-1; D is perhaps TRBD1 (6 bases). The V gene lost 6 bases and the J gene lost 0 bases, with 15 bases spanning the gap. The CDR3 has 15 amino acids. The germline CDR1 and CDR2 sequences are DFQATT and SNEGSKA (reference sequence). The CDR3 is CSAETADSSYNEQFF. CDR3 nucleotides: TGCAGTGCCGAGACGGCGGACAGCTCCTACAATGAGCAGTTCTTC.

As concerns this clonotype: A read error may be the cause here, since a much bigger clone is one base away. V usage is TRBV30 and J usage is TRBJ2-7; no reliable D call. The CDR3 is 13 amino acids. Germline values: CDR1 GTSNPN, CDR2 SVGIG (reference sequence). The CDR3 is CARSVVGIYEQYF. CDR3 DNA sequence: TGTGCCAGGAGTGTGGTAGGGATCTACGAGCAGTACTTC.

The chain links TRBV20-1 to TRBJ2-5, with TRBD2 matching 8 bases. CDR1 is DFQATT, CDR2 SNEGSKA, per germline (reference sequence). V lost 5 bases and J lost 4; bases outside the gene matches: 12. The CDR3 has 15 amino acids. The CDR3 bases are TGCAGTGCTTGGGTCGGGGTAGCGGGGAGAGAGACCCAGTACTTC. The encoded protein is CSAWVGVAGRETQYF.

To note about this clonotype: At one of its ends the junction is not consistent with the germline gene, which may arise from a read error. DNA for the CDR3: TGCAGTACTAGAGATCGACGTACGCAGTATTTT. This sequence encodes CSTRDRRTQYF. This rearrangement joins TRBV20-1 to TRBJ2-3; a possible D gene is TRBD2 (5 bases). CDR3 length equals 11 residues. Germline CDR1 reads DFQATT; CDR2 reads SNEGSKA (reference sequence).

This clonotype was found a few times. In DNA form, the CDR3 reads TGTGCCAGCAGTTTTGGGCTAGCGGGGACGGGTGAGCAGTTCTTC. Translation gives CASSFGLAGTGEQFF. This rearrangement joins TRBV12-3 or TRBV12-4 to TRBJ2-1, with 9 nucleotides matching TRBD2. CDR3 size: 15 residues. The junction had 9 bases not matched to a gene; V was cut back by 3 bases and J by 9 bases.

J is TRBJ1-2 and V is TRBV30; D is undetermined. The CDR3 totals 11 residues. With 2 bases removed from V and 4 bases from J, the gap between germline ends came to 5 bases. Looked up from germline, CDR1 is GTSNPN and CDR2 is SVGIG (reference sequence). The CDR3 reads CAWSSLYGYTF. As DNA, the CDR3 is TGTGCCTGGAGTTCCCTCTATGGCTACACCTTC.

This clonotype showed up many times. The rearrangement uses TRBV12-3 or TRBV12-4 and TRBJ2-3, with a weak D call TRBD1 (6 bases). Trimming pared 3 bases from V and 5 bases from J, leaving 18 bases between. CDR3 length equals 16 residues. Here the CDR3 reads CASSFIRGRVRDTQYF. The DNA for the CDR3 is TGTGCCAGCAGTTTTATCAGGGGAAGGGTGAGAGATACGCAGTATTTT.

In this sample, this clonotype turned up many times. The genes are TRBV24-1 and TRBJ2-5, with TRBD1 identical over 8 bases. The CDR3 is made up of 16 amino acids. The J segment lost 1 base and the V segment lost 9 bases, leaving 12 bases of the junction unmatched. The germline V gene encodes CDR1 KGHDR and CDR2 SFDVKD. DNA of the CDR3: TGTGCCACCGCGGCAGGGGGCAACGTTTTCCAAGAGACCCAGTACTTC. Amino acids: CATAAGGNVFQETQYF.

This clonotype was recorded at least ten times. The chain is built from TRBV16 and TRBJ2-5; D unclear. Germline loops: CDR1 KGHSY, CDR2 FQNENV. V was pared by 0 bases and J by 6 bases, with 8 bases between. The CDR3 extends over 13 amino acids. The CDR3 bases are TGTGCCAGCAGCCAATCAGAAGCGAAGACCCAGTACTTC. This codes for CASSQSEAKTQYF.

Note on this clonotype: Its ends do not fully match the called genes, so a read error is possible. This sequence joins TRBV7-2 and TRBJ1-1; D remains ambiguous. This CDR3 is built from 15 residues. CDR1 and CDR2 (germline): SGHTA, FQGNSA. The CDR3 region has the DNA TGTGCCGGCAGCCCACACCAGGCCATGAACGCTGAAGCTTTCTTT. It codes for CAGSPHQAMNAEAFF.

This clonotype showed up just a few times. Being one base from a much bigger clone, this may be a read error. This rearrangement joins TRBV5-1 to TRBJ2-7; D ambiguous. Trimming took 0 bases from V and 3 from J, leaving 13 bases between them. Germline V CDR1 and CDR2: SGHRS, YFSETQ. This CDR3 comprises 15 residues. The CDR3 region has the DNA TGCGCCAGCAGCTTGGAGGGATCGGCCAGCTACGAGCAGTACTTC. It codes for CASSLEGSASYEQYF.

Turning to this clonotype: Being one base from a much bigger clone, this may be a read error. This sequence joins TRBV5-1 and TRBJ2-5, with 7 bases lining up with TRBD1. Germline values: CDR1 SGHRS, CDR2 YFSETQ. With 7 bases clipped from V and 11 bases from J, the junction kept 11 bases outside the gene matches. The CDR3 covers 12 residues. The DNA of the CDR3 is TGCGCCAGCCGACAGGGAATCAATGAGCAGTACTTC. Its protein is CASRQGINEQYF.

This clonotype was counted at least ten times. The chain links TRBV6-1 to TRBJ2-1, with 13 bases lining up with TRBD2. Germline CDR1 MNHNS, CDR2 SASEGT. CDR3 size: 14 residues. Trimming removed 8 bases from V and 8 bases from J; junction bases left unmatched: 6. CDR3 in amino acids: CASVLAGGPYEQFF. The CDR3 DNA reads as TGTGCCAGCGTACTAGCGGGGGGGCCTTATGAGCAGTTCTTC.

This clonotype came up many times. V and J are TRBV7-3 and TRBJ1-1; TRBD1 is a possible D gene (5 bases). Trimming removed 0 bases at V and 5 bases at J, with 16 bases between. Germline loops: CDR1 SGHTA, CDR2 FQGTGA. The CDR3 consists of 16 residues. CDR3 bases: TGTGCCAGCAGCTTAACGAATGGGCAGGGAGGGACTGAAGCTTTCTTT. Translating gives CASSLTNGQGGTEAFF.

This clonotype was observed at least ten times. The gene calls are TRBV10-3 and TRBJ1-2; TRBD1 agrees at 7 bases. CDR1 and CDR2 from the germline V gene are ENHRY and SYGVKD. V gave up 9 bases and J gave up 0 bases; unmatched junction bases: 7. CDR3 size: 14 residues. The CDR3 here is CAISRQGSNYGYTF. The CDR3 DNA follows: TGTGCCATTAGTAGACAGGGCTCTAACTATGGCTACACCTTC.

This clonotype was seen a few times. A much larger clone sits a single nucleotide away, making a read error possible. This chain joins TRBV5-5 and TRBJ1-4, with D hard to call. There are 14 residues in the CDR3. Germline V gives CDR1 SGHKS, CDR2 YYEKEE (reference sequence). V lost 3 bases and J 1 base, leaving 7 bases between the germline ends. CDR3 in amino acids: CASSWAGTNEKLFF. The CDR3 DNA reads TGTGCCAGCAGCTGGGCCGGAACTAATGAAAAACTGTTTTTT.

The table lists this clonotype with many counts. CDR3 sequence: CASLRASGGAEQFF. The CDR3 DNA reads TGTGCCAGCTTGCGGGCTAGCGGGGGGGCTGAGCAGTTCTTC. The V and J genes are TRBV5-6 and TRBJ2-1, with TRBD2 identical over 12 bases. V lost 7 bases, J lost 9 bases, and 8 bases stayed unmatched. This CDR3 contains 14 residues. Germline CDR1 SGHDT, CDR2 YYEEEE.

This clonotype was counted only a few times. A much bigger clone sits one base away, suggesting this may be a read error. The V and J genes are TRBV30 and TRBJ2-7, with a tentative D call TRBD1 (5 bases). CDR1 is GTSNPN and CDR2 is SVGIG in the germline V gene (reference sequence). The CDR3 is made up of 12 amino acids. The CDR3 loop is CARSVRGDEQYF. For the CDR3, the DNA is TGTGCCCGGAGTGTAAGGGGTGACGAGCAGTACTTC.